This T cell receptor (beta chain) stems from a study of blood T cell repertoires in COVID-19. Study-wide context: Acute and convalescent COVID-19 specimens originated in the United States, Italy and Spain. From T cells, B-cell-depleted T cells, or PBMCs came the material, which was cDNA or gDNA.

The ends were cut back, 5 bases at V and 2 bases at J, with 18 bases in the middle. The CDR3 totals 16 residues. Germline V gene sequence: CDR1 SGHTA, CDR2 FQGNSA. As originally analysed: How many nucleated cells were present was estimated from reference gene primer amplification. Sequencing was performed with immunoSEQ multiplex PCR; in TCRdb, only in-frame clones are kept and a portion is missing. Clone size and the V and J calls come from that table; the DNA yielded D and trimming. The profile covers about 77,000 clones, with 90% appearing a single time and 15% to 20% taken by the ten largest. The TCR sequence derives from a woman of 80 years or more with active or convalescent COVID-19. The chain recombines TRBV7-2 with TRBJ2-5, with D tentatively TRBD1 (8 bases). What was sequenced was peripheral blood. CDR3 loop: CASSINRGGRQETQYF. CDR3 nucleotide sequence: TGTGCCAGCAGCATTAACAGGGGGGGTCGACAAGAGACCCAGTACTTC.